The clone carrying this T cell receptor beta chain occurred many times. This CDR3 is 13 amino acids long. V was clipped by 3 bases and J by 5 bases, with 11 bases between them. Per germline, CDR1 DFQATT and CDR2 SNEGSKA (reference sequence). Every TCR cDNA molecule carried a tag that served as a unique molecular identifier. TCRdb reprocessed the 5' RACE reads via MiXCR and lists one record per CDR3 protein. The sample holds about 48,000 distinct CDR3 sequences; roughly 5% are singletons and the top ten take around 10%. This entry comes from a study of spatial heterogeneity in lung cancer. Time point meaning: sample taken at primary tumor resection. The donors were approximately 65 patients with non-small cell lung cancer that was early-stage and untreated. TCRs were sequenced from unsorted whole RNA of tumor, nontumor lung or PBMC.

The sequence was collected from a male donor with early-stage non-small cell lung cancer. V gene TRBV20-1 combines with J gene TRBJ2-1; no reliable D call. Source: PBMCs, taken at surgery. The CDR3, as DNA: TGCAGTGCTAGGCCTCTAGAAGACAATGAGCAGTTCTTC. It yields the protein CSARPLEDNEQFF.